This TCR beta chain derives from a study of blood T cell repertoires in COVID-19. Whole-study context: Spain, Italy and the United States supplied samples that represented acute and convalescent COVID-19. From T cells, B-cell-depleted T cells, or PBMCs came the material, which was cDNA or gDNA.

How the authors handled the data: Reference gene primer amplification gave nucleated cell count estimates. Clones were read by immunoSEQ multiplex PCR, and TCRdb kept only the in-frame ones, dropping some. Clonal size and the V and J genes are those of that table, whereas D and trimming came from the DNA. The sample contains over 250,000 clones, more than 75% of which appear only once. CDR1 and CDR2 from the germline V gene are GTSNPN and SVGIG (reference sequence). CDR3 length: 14 amino acids. Trimming at V came to 4 bases and at J to 1 base, leaving 6 bases not matched to a gene. The sample comprised peripheral blood. V gene TRBV30 combines with J gene TRBJ2-5; 7 bases agree with TRBD1. The TCR originated in a woman between 35 and 50 years old who had recovered from COVID-19. In DNA form, the CDR3 reads TGTGCCTGGAACAGGGGCCCTGGCCAAGAGACCCAGTACTTC. Its translation: CAWNRGPGQETQYF.